This section outlines one TCR beta chain sequence together with its context. V gave up 7 bases and J gave up 3 bases, with 4 bases separating them. CDR1 and CDR2 (germline): MGHDK, SYGVNS. This CDR3 is built from 12 residues. This entry is derived from a study of OX40 agonist ivuxolimab in advanced cancers. Some clones are missing from TCRdb's copy, which holds only in-frame ones; the method was immunoSEQ multiplex PCR. The sample holds 18,000 or so clones; 80% to 90% are singletons and the top ten take 30% to 40%. This material consisted of CD4+ or CD8+ T cells sorted from blood, taken in a trial of the OX40 agonist ivuxolimab. The source is an adult with an advanced solid tumor such as melanoma, head and neck, liver or kidney cancer. The rearrangement uses TRBV25-1 and TRBJ2-6, with D hard to call. CDR3 sequence: CASTGGANVLTF. The CDR3 nucleotides are TGTGCCAGCACTGGTGGGGCCAACGTCCTGACTTTC.